Listed below are T cell receptor beta chains from one sample, sequenced in a study of T-cell memory formation after mild COVID-19. TCRdb re-derived calls from the 5' RACE reads in MiXCR, one entry per CDR3 protein. Among roughly 170,000 distinct CDR3 sequences listed, approximately 17% were seen once. The source material was PBMCs or a T cell subset sorted from them (not recorded which). The receptors come from a man aged 18 to 35 who had mild COVID-19 (a few samples of this study predate the infection). Cell type and time point are not known. CDR3s include the opening cysteine and the closing phenylalanine or tryptophan. The D gene is left open where the match is weak. Clone sizes are given selectively: once, few, many, or a class where the clone is expanded.

CASSQDRRTGRPAFF,TGCGCCAGCAGCCAAGATCGGCGGACAGGTAGGCCGGCTTTCTTT,TRBD1,NA,TRBV4-3,TRBJ1-1
CSARVFSGNTIYF,TGCAGTGCTAGGGTGTTCTCTGGAAACACCATATATTTT,NA,few,TRBV20-1,TRBJ1-3
CASSPSLGQFSYEQYF,TGTGCCAGCTCACCTAGTCTGGGTCAGTTCTCCTACGAGCAGTACTTC,NA,few,TRBV18,TRBJ2-7
CATGASGGKFNTGELFF,TGTGCCACCGGAGCTAGCGGGGGAAAATTTAACACCGGGGAGCTGTTTTTT,TRBD2,NA,TRBV15,TRBJ2-2
CSARVDADTQYF,TGCAGTGCTAGAGTGGACGCAGATACGCAGTATTTT,NA,few,TRBV20-1,TRBJ2-3
CASHRSTDTQYF,TGCGCCAGCCACAGGAGCACAGATACGCAGTATTTT,NA,NA,TRBV5-1,TRBJ2-3
CASSYDDSQPQHF,TGTGCCAGCAGTTACGACGATTCTCAGCCCCAGCATTTT,NA,few,TRBV6-6,TRBJ1-5
CASSQDGQVNTEAFF,TGTGCCAGCAGCCAGGACGGGCAGGTGAACACTGAAGCTTTCTTT,NA,NA,TRBV7-3,TRBJ1-1
CASRGYYGYTF,TGTGCCAGCAGGGGATACTATGGCTACACCTTC,NA,NA,TRBV2,TRBJ1-2
CASSSTGTGDTEAFF,TGCGCCAGCAGCAGCACCGGGACAGGGGACACTGAAGCTTTCTTT,TRBD1,few,TRBV5-1,TRBJ1-1
CASSQRTIPPSTF,TGTGCCAGCAGTCAAAGGACAATACCTCCGAGTACCTTC,NA,NA,TRBV6-2/TRBV6-3,TRBJ1-2
CASSEASAGNEQFF,TGCGCCAGCAGCGAGGCTTCGGCGGGGAATGAGCAGTTCTTC,NA,many,TRBV5-1,TRBJ2-1
CATSDTKRAYNEQFF,TGTGCCACCAGTGATACCAAGCGGGCATACAATGAGCAGTTCTTC,NA,few,TRBV24-1,TRBJ2-1
CASSRDRVNTGELFF,TGTGCCAGCAGCCGGGACAGGGTAAACACCGGGGAGCTGTTTTTT,TRBD1,NA,TRBV2,TRBJ2-2
CASRTGGNSPLHF,TGTGCCAGCAGAACTGGGGGGAATTCACCCCTCCACTTT,NA,few,TRBV7-6,TRBJ1-6
CASSLGRQDEKLFF,TGTGCCAGCAGCCTAGGAAGACAGGATGAAAAACTGTTTTTT,NA,NA,TRBV9,TRBJ1-4
CASRDRGGYGYTF,TGCGCCAGCAGGGACAGGGGAGGCTATGGCTACACCTTC,TRBD1,NA,TRBV4-1,TRBJ1-2
CASSSATGRTDTQYF,TGTGCCAGCAGCTCGGCGACAGGGCGCACAGATACGCAGTATTTT,TRBD1,NA,TRBV7-2,TRBJ2-3
CSARDQSSYNEQFF,TGCAGTGCCAGGGACCAAAGCTCCTACAATGAGCAGTTCTTC,NA,few,TRBV20-1,TRBJ2-1
CASSPPALAGSEKLFF,TGTGCCAGCAGCCCCCCTGCGCTGGCAGGTAGTGAAAAACTGTTTTTT,NA,few,TRBV7-2,TRBJ1-4
CASSPFGTGVSYEQYF,TGTGCCAGCAGTCCCTTCGGGACAGGGGTGTCCTACGAGCAGTACTTC,TRBD1,few,TRBV6-5,TRBJ2-7
CASRGGGNGANVLTF,TGTGCCAGCAGAGGGGGGGGAAATGGGGCCAACGTCCTGACTTTC,NA,few,TRBV7-3,TRBJ2-6
CASRRDRNYGYTF,TGTGCCAGCAGGAGGGACAGGAACTATGGCTACACCTTC,TRBD1,NA,TRBV12-3/TRBV12-4,TRBJ1-2
CASSYSGIVNQPQHF,TGTGCCAGCAGTTACTCGGGTATCGTCAATCAGCCCCAGCATTTT,NA,NA,TRBV6-2/TRBV6-3,TRBJ1-5
CASSEGDLYEQYF,TGTGCCAGCAGTGAAGGAGACCTCTACGAGCAGTACTTC,NA,many,TRBV6-1,TRBJ2-7
CSANRLPQAGPEAFF,TGCAGTGCTAATCGTCTGCCGCAGGCCGGACCTGAAGCTTTCTTT,NA,many,TRBV20-1,TRBJ1-1
CASSLGRSGGPGELFF,TGTGCCAGCAGCTTAGGGCGTAGCGGGGGGCCCGGGGAGCTGTTTTTT,TRBD2,NA,TRBV7-2,TRBJ2-2
CASSLDGRGTGELFF,TGCGCCAGCAGCTTGGACGGACGCGGCACCGGGGAGCTGTTTTTT,NA,few,TRBV5-1,TRBJ2-2
CATSSVETGGINEQFF,TGTGCCACCAGCAGTGTGGAGACAGGGGGCATAAATGAGCAGTTCTTC,TRBD1,few,TRBV15,TRBJ2-1
CASKAAGGPLNEQFF,TGTGCCAGCAAAGCAGCGGGGGGGCCATTAAATGAGCAGTTCTTC,TRBD2,NA,TRBV28,TRBJ2-1
CASSPPSVRKEAFF,TGTGCCAGCTCACCACCTTCGGTCCGGAAGGAAGCTTTCTTT,NA,NA,TRBV18,TRBJ1-1
CAISRQQGNTGELFF,TGTGCCATCAGTAGACAACAGGGGAACACCGGGGAGCTGTTTTTT,NA,few,TRBV10-3,TRBJ2-2
CASSLGALGMNTEAFF,TGTGCCAGCAGTTTGGGGGCGTTGGGAATGAACACTGAAGCTTTCTTT,NA,NA,TRBV6-5,TRBJ1-1
CASSLVGRSGRRF,TGCGCCAGCAGCTTGGTTGGACGCTCGGGCAGGCGATTC,NA,few,TRBV5-1,TRBJ2-7
CSATKGGSYEQYF,TGCAGTGCCACGAAGGGGGGGTCCTACGAGCAGTACTTC,NA,few,TRBV20-1,TRBJ2-7
CASSSTGTAYEQYF,TGTGCCAGCAGCTCCACCGGGACTGCCTACGAGCAGTACTTC,NA,few,TRBV5-6,TRBJ2-7
CSALVPLEETQYF,TGCAGTGCCCTCGTTCCCCTGGAGGAGACCCAGTACTTC,NA,few,TRBV20-1,TRBJ2-5
CASRRETNTEAFF,TGCGCCAGCAGAAGGGAGACAAACACTGAAGCTTTCTTT,NA,few,TRBV5-1,TRBJ1-1
CASSFTGLQETQYF,TGTGCCAGCAGCTTCACAGGGCTACAAGAGACCCAGTACTTC,NA,few,TRBV5-4,TRBJ2-5
CSAIAGGLSDTQYF,TGCAGTGCTATAGCGGGGGGGCTTTCAGATACGCAGTATTTT,TRBD2,NA,TRBV20-1,TRBJ2-3
CAFERSNTEAFF,TGTGCCTTCGAGCGGTCGAACACTGAAGCTTTCTTT,NA,NA,TRBV7-9,TRBJ1-1
CASSQGNQGAKNIQYF,TGCGCCAGCAGCCAAGGGAACCAGGGAGCCAAAAACATTCAGTACTTC,NA,NA,TRBV4-3,TRBJ2-4
CASSPRTEQYF,TGTGCCAGCAGCCCTAGGACCGAGCAGTACTTC,NA,NA,TRBV7-2,TRBJ2-7
CASTNRGSRFF,TGCGCCAGCACAAACAGGGGATCTCGGTTCTTC,TRBD1,NA,TRBV5-1,TRBJ2-1
CASSFSGIAKNIQYF,TGTGCCAGCAGTTTTTCAGGGATAGCCAAAAACATTCAGTACTTC,NA,NA,TRBV12-3/TRBV12-4,TRBJ2-4